The 27 T cell receptor beta chains below were found in one sample sequenced in a study of blood T cells in healthy people across ages. A second PCR, run for roughly 7 to 11 cycles, used a sample-barcoded 5' primer plus a J-beta primer mix. TCRdb used MiXCR to reprocess the 5' RACE reads, holding one entry per CDR3 protein. The data contain 750,000 to 950,000 distinct CDR3 sequences, 53% of them singletons. The sequenced sample was blood. The receptors were sampled from a man older than 75 in good health.

This rearrangement joins TRBV5-1 to TRBJ2-4; 11 bases align to TRBD1. The end of the DNA aligns better with TRBJ2-7, so the J call may be wrong. The length of the CDR3 is 16 residues. Germline V CDR1 and CDR2: SGHRS, YFSETQ. CDR3 residues: CASSLEGQGASHEQYF. The CDR3 nucleotides read TGCGCCAGCAGCTTGGAAGGACAGGGGGCATCGCACGAGCAGTACTTC.

The chain links TRBV28 to TRBJ2-4; TRBD2 might be the D (5 bases). The J call is in doubt because the DNA end fits TRBJ2-7 better. The CDR3 is 13 amino acids. Germline CDR1 is MDHEN and CDR2 is SYDVKM. Written as DNA, the CDR3 is TGTGCCAGCACCGTTAACGGGATCTACGAGCAGTACTTC. Protein product: CASTVNGIYEQYF.

The CDR3: CASSDPSGRAWDNEQFF. Here the CDR3 DNA reads TGCGCCAGCAGTGACCCTAGCGGGAGGGCCTGGGACAATGAGCAGTTCTTC. This chain uses TRBV10-1 with TRBJ2-1, with TRBD2 matching 12 bases. Looked up from germline, CDR1 is WNHNN and CDR2 is SYGVQD (reference sequence). There are 17 residues in the CDR3. V shed 3 bases and J 5 bases; nucleotides not matched to a gene: 8.

This sequence joins TRBV14 and TRBJ2-3; possibly TRBD2 for D (5 bases). V was shortened by 0 bases and J by 1 base, with 11 bases between the two germline ends. This CDR3 region has 16 residues. In germline, CDR1 is SGHDN, CDR2 FVKESK. CDR3 residues: CASSQDSGLRTDTQYF. The CDR3, as DNA: TGTGCCAGCAGCCAAGATTCAGGACTGCGCACAGATACGCAGTATTTT.

The rearrangement joins TRBV20-1 to TRBJ2-1, with D possibly TRBD2 on 5 matching bases. The germline gives CDR1 DFQATT, CDR2 SNEGSKA (reference sequence). V gave up 0 bases and J gave up 0 bases, with 12 bases separating them. This CDR3 is built from 16 residues. CDR3 residues: CSARDLQRSSYNEQFF. CDR3 coding DNA: TGCAGTGCTAGAGATCTGCAGCGGAGCTCCTACAATGAGCAGTTCTTC.

The V gene is TRBV5-1, the J gene TRBJ1-1; maybe TRBD1 (6 bases). The CDR3 length is 13 residues. Trimming took off 0 bases at V and 3 bases at J, with 6 bases between the two ends. Germline V gives CDR1 SGHRS, CDR2 YFSETQ. The CDR3 spells CASSLAGDTEAFF. The DNA for the CDR3 is TGCGCCAGCAGCTTGGCAGGGGACACTGAAGCTTTCTTT.

This clonotype occurred a few times. This sequence joins TRBV27 and TRBJ2-3, with no clear D. Trimming took off 11 bases at V and 3 bases at J, with 6 bases between the two ends. In germline, CDR1 is MNHEY, CDR2 SMNVEV (reference sequence). The length of the CDR3 is 10 residues. The DNA for the CDR3 is TGTGCCCCCGGTACAGATACGCAGTATTTT. Its translation: CAPGTDTQYF.

This sequence joins TRBV5-1 and TRBJ2-1; TRBD2 matches at 8 bases. The length of the CDR3 is 15 residues. The ends lost 2 bases at V and 5 bases at J; junction bases unmatched: 6. The germline V gene has CDR1 SGHRS and CDR2 YFSETQ. CDR3 sequence reads: CASSFTAGVDNEQFF. The DNA for the CDR3 is TGCGCCAGCAGCTTTACAGCGGGGGTTGACAATGAGCAGTTCTTC.

This chain links TRBV6-6 with TRBJ2-3, with 9 bases aligning to TRBD2. Germline lookup yields CDR1 MNHNY and CDR2 SVGAGI (reference sequence). V was pared by 6 bases and J by 14 bases, with 21 bases of the junction left unmatched. The CDR3 contains 16 residues. The CDR3, as DNA: TGTGCCAGCAGCCCCCTTAGCGGGAGAGGGTTCAGATACGCGTATTTT. This translates into CASSPLSGRGFRYAYF.

This chain connects TRBV5-1 to TRBJ2-7; 8 positions agree with TRBD1. With V trimmed by 5 bases and J by 4 bases, 11 bases remained unmatched. Germline V gives CDR1 SGHRS, CDR2 YFSETQ. CDR3 length equals 15 residues. The CDR3 coding sequence is TGCGCCAGCAGGCTAGGGGACAGGCTTCTTTACGAGCAGTACTTC. Its protein product is CASRLGDRLLYEQYF.

This clonotype has just a few counts. This CDR3 reads CSVAGTLSYEQYF. The CDR3 region has the DNA TGCAGCGTAGCCGGGACCCTGTCCTACGAGCAGTACTTC. The V gene is TRBV29-1, the J gene TRBJ2-7, with D perhaps matching TRBD1 or TRBD2 (5 bases each). CDR3 length: 13 residues. Germline CDR1 reads SQVTM; CDR2 reads ANQGSEA. The V gene lost 6 bases and the J gene lost 1 base, with 13 bases spanning the gap.

The chain employs TRBV21-1 and TRBJ2-1; TRBD1, the table's D call, was not compared with the DNA. TRBV21-1 constitutes a pseudogene. The CDR3 sequence is 14 residues long. CDR3 sequence: CASSKARIPGEQFF. CDR3 DNA: TGTGCCAGCAGCAAAGCGAGGATACCAGGGGAGCAGTTCTTC.

The chain joins TRBV7-2 to TRBJ2-3; tentatively, D is TRBD2 (5 bases). The V gene's germline CDR1 is SGHTA and CDR2 FQGNSA. This CDR3 is 15 amino acids long. Trimming took off 1 base at V and 3 bases at J, with 11 bases between the two ends. The DNA for the CDR3 is TGTGCCAGCAGCTTAGTAGGCGGGCCAACAGATACGCAGTATTTT. Translated: CASSLVGGPTDTQYF. The variable domain in full, completed from reference TRBV7-2 and TRBJ2-3, reads GAGVSQSPSNKVTEKGKDVELRCDPISGHTALYWYRQSLGQGLEFLIYFQGNSAPDKSGLPSDRFSAERTGGSVSTLTIQRTQQEDSAVYLCASSLVGGPTDTQYFGPGTRLTVL.

This CDR3 is CASGIGLAGYNEQFF. DNA of the CDR3: TGTGCCAGCGGGATAGGACTAGCGGGGTACAATGAGCAGTTCTTC. The chain is built from TRBV5-5 and TRBJ2-1, with 12 positions matching TRBD2. From germline, CDR1 is SGHKS and CDR2 YYEKEE (reference sequence). The CDR3 runs 15 residues. V lost 7 bases and J lost 4; bases outside the gene matches: 6.

V usage is TRBV19 and J usage is TRBJ2-1; 8 bases fit TRBD2. Per the germline V gene, CDR1 is LNHDA and CDR2 is SQIVND (reference sequence). After removal of 3 bases from V and 0 bases from J, the junction contained 4 bases not matched to a gene. The CDR3 is 16 residues long. The CDR3 reads CASSIGLAGSYNEQFF. CDR3 nucleotide sequence: TGTGCCAGTAGTATCGGGCTAGCGGGCTCCTACAATGAGCAGTTCTTC.

This chain connects TRBV2 to TRBJ1-6; TRBD1 matches 7 bases. CDR1 and CDR2 from the germline V gene are SNHLY and FYNNEI. V lost 7 bases and J lost 7; bases outside the gene matches: 7. The CDR3 loop spans 14 amino acids. This CDR3 reads CASKETGLNSPLHF. Written as DNA, the CDR3 is TGTGCCAGCAAGGAGACAGGGCTAAATTCACCCCTCCACTTT.

J is TRBJ1-6 and V is TRBV11-2, with a weak D call TRBD1 (6 bases). The CDR3 contains 16 residues. The V gene's germline CDR1 is SGHAT and CDR2 FQNNGV. V lost 4 bases and J 5 bases, leaving 15 bases between the germline ends. The CDR3 is CASSYGTGTHNSPLHF. The CDR3 coding sequence is TGTGCCAGCAGCTATGGCACAGGGACCCATAATTCACCCCTCCACTTT.

This clonotype was recorded a few times. The chain couples TRBV20-1 to TRBJ2-5; 7 bases align to TRBD1. This CDR3 spans 15 amino acids. Per the germline V gene, CDR1 is DFQATT and CDR2 is SNEGSKA (reference sequence). The junction had 15 bases not matched to a gene; V was cut back by 6 bases and J by 5 bases. The CDR3 protein is CSAVPGTVNRETQYF. The CDR3 bases are TGCAGTGCAGTCCCCGGGACAGTTAACAGGGAGACCCAGTACTTC.

This clonotype was counted only a few times. This rearrangement joins TRBV21-1 to TRBJ1-2; the table's D call TRBD1 went unverified against the DNA. TRBV21-1 is given as a pseudogene. This CDR3 contains 14 residues. CDR3 in amino acids: CASSKHQVAYGYTF. The CDR3 nucleotides read TGTGCCAGCAGCAAACATCAGGTGGCCTATGGCTACACCTTC.

V usage is TRBV7-3 and J usage is TRBJ1-2, with a possible D match to TRBD1 (6 bases). V shed 4 bases and J shed 7 bases, with 10 bases lying between them. The CDR3 is made up of 12 amino acids. Germline V gene data show CDR1 as SGHTA and CDR2 as FQGTGA. The DNA for the CDR3 is TGTGCCAGCAGCTCACAGGGTTTTGGCTACACCTTC. Translating gives CASSSQGFGYTF.

Regarding this clonotype: A read error is possible here, since a much larger clone lies one base away. This chain uses TRBV20-1 with TRBJ2-1; TRBD2 might be the D (6 bases). V was trimmed by 0 bases and J by 2 bases, leaving 14 bases between them. Germline V gene lookup returns CDR1 DFQATT and CDR2 SNEGSKA (reference sequence). The CDR3 extends over 16 amino acids. The CDR3 coding sequence is TGCAGTGCTAGAGATATCCAGGGACTGCCCTACAATGAGCAGTTCTTC. This translates into CSARDIQGLPYNEQFF.

This chain uses TRBV7-2 with TRBJ1-4; possible D gene TRBD1, 5 bases. CDR3 length equals 15 residues. Germline V gives CDR1 SGHTA, CDR2 FQGNSA. Between the trimmed V and J ends, which lost 5 bases and 7 bases, there was a span of 17 bases. As DNA, the CDR3 is TGTGCCAGCAGCCTCGGACGGCAGGGCGGTGAAAAACTGTTTTTT. Its protein product is CASSLGRQGGEKLFF.

The chain recombines TRBV12-3 or TRBV12-4 with TRBJ2-3; 13 positions match TRBD2. The CDR3 loop spans 16 amino acids. Trimming cost V 6 bases and J 14 bases; bases outside gene matches: 17. This CDR3 reads CASSPGLAGLTGYAYF. CDR3 DNA: TGTGCCAGCAGCCCGGGACTAGCGGGACTTACCGGATACGCGTATTTT.

There are a few counts of this clonotype. J is TRBJ2-1 and V is TRBV5-1; TRBD1 matches 7 bases. J gave up 0 bases and V 4 bases, and 7 bases lay outside the gene matches. Germline-derived CDR1 and CDR2 are SGHRS and YFSETQ. The CDR3 sequence is 16 residues long. CDR3: CASSKQTGNSYNEQFF. The CDR3 DNA is TGCGCCAGCAGCAAACAGACAGGGAACTCCTACAATGAGCAGTTCTTC.

The V and J genes are TRBV20-1 and TRBJ2-3; TRBD2 matches 7 bases. CDR3 length equals 17 residues. V lost 0 bases, J lost 4 bases, and 13 bases stayed unmatched. Looked up from germline, CDR1 is DFQATT and CDR2 is SNEGSKA (reference sequence). Here the CDR3 reads CSARDGQRDQSPDTQYF. For the CDR3, the DNA is TGCAGTGCTAGAGATGGTCAGCGGGACCAATCCCCAGATACGCAGTATTTT.

This clonotype was seen only a few times. V gene TRBV7-3 combines with J gene TRBJ2-7; possibly TRBD1 for D (5 bases). The CDR3 is made up of 14 amino acids. V was trimmed by 5 bases and J by 2 bases, leaving 13 bases between them. Germline CDR1 and CDR2: SGHTA and FQGTGA. CDR3 sequence: CASSPSAGTYEQYF. The CDR3 nucleotides are TGTGCCAGCAGCCCTTCTGCAGGGACCTACGAGCAGTACTTC.

The table lists this clonotype with a few counts. The chain combines TRBV20-1 with TRBJ1-2, with D tentatively TRBD1 (5 bases). Germline V gene data show CDR1 as DFQATT and CDR2 as SNEGSKA (reference sequence). The CDR3 is 12 residues long. V was cut by 5 bases and J by 4 bases, with 11 bases left in between. The CDR3 DNA reads TGCAGTGCTGACCGGGGCCTCTATGGCTACACCTTC. Translated, it gives CSADRGLYGYTF.